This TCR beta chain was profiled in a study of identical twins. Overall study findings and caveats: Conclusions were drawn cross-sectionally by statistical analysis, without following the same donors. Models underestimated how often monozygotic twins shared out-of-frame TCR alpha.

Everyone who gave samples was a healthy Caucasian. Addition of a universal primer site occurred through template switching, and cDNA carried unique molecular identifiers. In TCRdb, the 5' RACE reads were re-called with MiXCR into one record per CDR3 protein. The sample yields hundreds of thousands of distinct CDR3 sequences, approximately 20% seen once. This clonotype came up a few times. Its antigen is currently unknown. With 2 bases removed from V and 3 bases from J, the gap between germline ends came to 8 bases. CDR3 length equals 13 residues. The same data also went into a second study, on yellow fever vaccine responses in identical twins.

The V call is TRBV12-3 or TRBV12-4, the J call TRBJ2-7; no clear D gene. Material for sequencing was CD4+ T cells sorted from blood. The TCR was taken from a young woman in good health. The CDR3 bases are TGTGCCAGCAGTTTAAGGTCCGTCTACGAGCAGTACTTC. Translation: CASSLRSVYEQYF.